These 9 T cell receptor beta chains came from one sample sequenced in a study of regulatory T cells in long-lasting Graves disease. Time point in this sample: persistent/refractory GD, antithyroid drugs over 5 years with positive TRAb. PBMC RNA served as the TCR library source. For TCR beta, libraries came from iRepertoire HTBI primers and Arm-PCR of CDR3 regions. TCRdb independently ran MiXCR on the multiplex PCR reads; one entry per CDR3 protein. The repertoire has a few hundred thousand distinct CDR3 sequences, about a fifth of them found once; the top ten carry less than 9%. Sequencing was performed on peripheral blood mononuclear cells (PBMCs), taken when the disease was refractory, from a patient treated with antithyroid drugs. The receptor set was obtained from a female donor with Graves disease.

This clonotype was seen ten or more times. The chain recombines TRBV12-3 or TRBV12-4 with TRBJ1-5; maybe TRBD1 (6 bases). The V end lost 5 bases, the J end lost 0 bases, and 11 bases lay between the germline ends. The CDR3 is made up of 15 amino acids. The CDR3: CASSPDRYSNQPQHF. The CDR3 nucleotides are TGTGCCAGCAGTCCGGACAGATATAGCAATCAGCCCCAGCATTTT.

This clonotype was recorded at least ten times. The chain combines TRBV3-1 with TRBJ1-5; D unresolved. V was clipped by 0 bases and J by 7 bases, with 7 bases between them. The V gene's germline CDR1 is LGHDT and CDR2 YNNKEL (reference sequence). The CDR3 is 13 residues long. The CDR3 loop is CASSQDQGQPQHF. The CDR3 DNA follows: TGTGCCAGCAGCCAAGATCAAGGACAGCCCCAGCATTTT.

To note about this clonotype: One end of the junction is discordant with germline, which a read error may explain. The chain recombines TRBV7-2 with TRBJ2-2; D is perhaps TRBD2 (5 bases). The germline gives CDR1 SGHTA, CDR2 FQGNSA. The CDR3 loop spans 17 amino acids. The DNA of the CDR3 is TGTGCCAGCAGCTTAGATCGATGGGTCGCTAACACCGGGGAGCTGTATTTT. Translated: CASSLDRWVANTGELYF.

This chain uses TRBV4-1 with TRBJ1-5, with D possibly TRBD1 on 5 matching bases. Trimming took off 1 base at V and 2 bases at J, with 12 bases between the two ends. The germline V gene has CDR1 MGHRA and CDR2 YSYEKL. The CDR3 has 16 amino acids. The CDR3 is CASSQVQGVGNQPQHF. The CDR3 region has the DNA TGCGCCAGCAGCCAAGTTCAGGGAGTTGGCAATCAGCCCCAGCATTTT.

In this sample, this clonotype turned up many times. V gene TRBV2 combines with J gene TRBJ2-7; TRBD2 is a possible D gene (6 bases). In germline, CDR1 is SNHLY, CDR2 FYNNEI. The CDR3 spans 14 residues. The V end was cut by 4 bases, the J end by 4 bases, with 14 bases between. CDR3 loop: CASSVTGGMYEQYF. In nucleotides, the CDR3 is TGTGCCAGCAGTGTTACCGGGGGAATGTACGAGCAGTACTTC.

This clonotype has ten or more counts. The CDR3 DNA reads TGTGCCGGACGGGGGGGAGAGACCCAGTACTTC. Protein product: CAGRGGETQYF. The V gene is TRBV30, the J gene TRBJ2-5, with TRBD2 matching over 8 bases. Per germline, CDR1 GTSNPN and CDR2 SVGIG (reference sequence). V lost 8 bases, J lost 4 bases, and 3 bases stayed unmatched. This CDR3 comprises 11 residues. Filled out from reference TRBV30 and TRBJ2-5, the complete variable domain reads SQTIHQWPATLVQPVGSPLSLECTVEGTSNPNLYWYRQAAGRGLQLLFYSVGIGQISSEVPQNLSASRPQDRQFILSSKKLLLSDSGFYLCAGRGGETQYFGPGTRLLVL.

This clonotype was recorded many times. The genes are TRBV15 and TRBJ2-5; D possibly corresponds to TRBD2 (6 bases). The CDR3 extends over 15 amino acids. From germline, CDR1 is LNHNV and CDR2 YYDKDF (reference sequence). Between the trimmed V and J ends, which lost 1 base and 4 bases, there was a span of 13 bases. CDR3 residues: CATSRVLASGETQYF. CDR3 nucleotide sequence: TGTGCCACCAGCAGAGTTCTAGCGAGTGGAGAGACCCAGTACTTC.

This clonotype has only a few counts. The chain has TRBV6-5 and TRBJ1-1; D might be TRBD1 (6 bases). Trimming pared 2 bases from V and 1 base from J, leaving 11 bases between. The germline gives CDR1 MNHEY, CDR2 SVGAGI. The CDR3 covers 15 residues. The CDR3 loop is CASSYLGTQNTEAFF. The CDR3 DNA reads TGTGCCAGCAGTTACCTAGGGACACAGAACACTGAAGCTTTCTTT.

This clonotype occurred a few times. V gene TRBV20-1 combines with J gene TRBJ1-2; D is undetermined. V lost 2 bases, J lost 0 bases, and 13 bases lay in between. Germline loops: CDR1 DFQATT, CDR2 SNEGSKA (reference sequence). CDR3 length: 15 residues. The CDR3 region is CSARTDSLSNYGYTF. In nucleotides, the CDR3 is TGCAGTGCTAGAACAGATTCACTCTCTAACTATGGCTACACCTTC.